These 13 T cell receptor beta chains were all obtained from the same sample, sequenced in a study of T cell responses to AZD1222 COVID-19 vaccine. Sequenced by immunoSEQ multiplex PCR; TCRdb stores in-frame clones only, minus some. The sample holds more than 85,000 clones; about 89% are singletons and the top ten take around 4%. The specimen was peripheral blood, collected 28 days after the second AZD1222 dose. These receptors were taken from an adult who received the AZD1222 COVID-19 vaccine.

The rearrangement uses TRBV7-9 and TRBJ1-2, with 7 bases aligning to TRBD1. CDR3 length: 14 residues. Losses at the gene ends were 5 bases for V and 7 bases for J; bases not matched to a gene: 10. The germline CDR1 and CDR2 sequences are SEHNR and FQNEAQ (reference sequence). CDR3 protein: CASSPHEGAGGYTF. The CDR3 DNA follows: TGTGCCAGCAGCCCCCATGAGGGGGCCGGTGGCTACACCTTC.

The chain carries TRBV21-1 and TRBJ2-1; no DNA check was done on the table's D call, TRBD2. TRBV21-1 is annotated as a pseudogene. This CDR3 is 14 amino acids long. In DNA form, the CDR3 reads TGTGCCAGCTCCGGGACTAGCGGAAACAATGAGCAGTTCTTC. This gives the protein CASSGTSGNNEQFF.

The table lists this clone with a few counts. The genes are TRBV10-3 and TRBJ2-2; D is unclear. Per germline, CDR1 ENHRY and CDR2 SYGVKD. V was trimmed by 7 bases and J by 0 bases, leaving 6 bases between them. The CDR3 contains 13 residues. The CDR3 is CAIKDSNTGELFF. The CDR3 coding sequence is TGTGCCATCAAAGACTCGAACACCGGGGAGCTGTTTTTT.

The rearrangement links TRBV7-9 to TRBJ2-7; tentatively, D is TRBD1 (6 bases). CDR1 is SEHNR, CDR2 FQNEAQ, per germline (reference sequence). The V gene lost 6 bases and the J gene lost 3 bases, with 9 bases spanning the gap. The CDR3 extends over 12 amino acids. CDR3 sequence: CASRTDSYEQYF. The CDR3, as DNA: TGTGCCAGCAGAACGGACAGCTACGAGCAGTACTTC.

The chain joins TRBV24-1 to TRBJ2-7; D possibly uses TRBD1 or TRBD2 (7 bases each). CDR1 is KGHDR, CDR2 SFDVKD, per germline. V gave up 3 bases and J gave up 5 bases, with 19 bases separating them. This CDR3 contains 16 residues. CDR3 bases: TGTGCCACCAGTGATCACCGACAGGGCCGGGGGGACGAGCAGTACTTC. Translated: CATSDHRQGRGDEQYF.

The chain is built from TRBV9 and TRBJ2-2; D is perhaps TRBD2 (6 bases). V was shortened by 3 bases and J by 5 bases, with 11 bases between the two germline ends. The CDR3 runs 14 residues. Germline lookup yields CDR1 SGDLS and CDR2 YYNGEE. The CDR3 loop reads CASSEDGRTGELFF. CDR3 nucleotide sequence: TGTGCCAGCAGCGAAGACGGGAGAACCGGGGAGCTGTTTTTT.

This chain connects TRBV30 to TRBJ1-2, with D possibly being TRBD1 (5 bases). Germline lookup yields CDR1 GTSNPN and CDR2 SVGIG (reference sequence). V shed 4 bases and J shed 13 bases, with 19 bases lying between them. The CDR3 sequence is 12 residues long. CDR3 region: CAWNRDSSSGTF. The CDR3 DNA is TGTGCCTGGAACCGGGACTCCTCTTCAGGCACCTTC.

The rearrangement joins TRBV4-3 to TRBJ2-1; 10 nucleotides match TRBD2. Losses at the gene ends were 4 bases for V and 4 bases for J; bases not matched to a gene: 7. The germline V gene has CDR1 LGHNA and CDR2 YSLEER. The length of the CDR3 is 16 residues. CDR3 protein: CASSRGGTSVYNEQFF. The CDR3 DNA is TGCGCCAGCAGCCGCGGCGGGACTAGCGTTTACAATGAGCAGTTCTTC.

This chain uses TRBV28 with TRBJ2-2, with D possibly matching TRBD1 (5 bases). This CDR3 has 15 residues. Germline lookup yields CDR1 MDHEN and CDR2 SYDVKM. Trimming removed 5 bases from V and 5 bases from J, with 15 bases in between. The CDR3 is CASSRPGKVTGELFF. CDR3 DNA: TGTGCCAGCAGTCGCCCAGGGAAGGTTACCGGGGAGCTGTTTTTT.

This clone is a singleton in its sample. This chain connects TRBV19 to TRBJ1-6, with 8 bases matching TRBD1. Germline V gene sequence: CDR1 LNHDA, CDR2 SQIVND (reference sequence). This CDR3 region has 14 residues. Trimming took 7 bases from V and 8 from J; bases not matched to a gene: 7. This CDR3 reads CASNNRGRYSPLHF. The CDR3 bases are TGTGCCAGTAACAACAGGGGGAGATATTCACCCCTCCACTTT.

The CDR3 DNA is TGTGCCAGCAGCGGAACGGGAGTCTATGGCTACACCTTC. This encodes CASSGTGVYGYTF. The chain uses TRBV9 and TRBJ1-2; D ambiguous. CDR1 is SGDLS, CDR2 YYNGEE, per germline. The CDR3 has 13 amino acids. The ends were cut back, 3 bases at V and 4 bases at J, with 10 bases in the middle.

The V call is TRBV9, the J call TRBJ2-1, with D tentatively TRBD1 or TRBD2 (5 bases each). Trimming left V 4 bases short and J 9 bases short, with 14 bases between. CDR1 and CDR2 from the germline V gene are SGDLS and YYNGEE. This CDR3 is 13 amino acids long. CDR3 in DNA: TGTGCCAGCAGCCCTGGGACCTCCCGTGAGCAGTTCTTC. Translating gives CASSPGTSREQFF.

The chain combines TRBV7-9 with TRBJ2-1; D ambiguous. The V and J ends lost 5 bases and 10 bases respectively, with 21 bases between them. This CDR3 is 15 amino acids long. From germline, CDR1 is SEHNR and CDR2 FQNEAQ (reference sequence). The CDR3 spells CASSHAPPWFGEQFF. As DNA, the CDR3 is TGTGCCAGCAGCCACGCTCCCCCGTGGTTTGGCGAGCAGTTCTTC.